This T cell receptor (beta chain) is from a study of PD-L1 blockade in urothelial cancer (dated by TCRdb to between 2016 and 2019). In the study overall: Therapy was started in about 2014 for all patients, and atezolizumab 1,200 mg was administered intravenously every 3 weeks. About 85% of the roughly 29 patients were males with bladder-origin urothelial cancer, and about 65% of the roughly 30 reported a prior smoking history. Patients had an ECOG performance status of 0 or 1 and had received between 0 and 3 prior chemotherapy regimens. Blood samples were analyzed at 3 weeks after treatment start (second dose) and at 6 weeks after treatment start. Blood samples yielded a median of about 150,000 T cells and around 80,000 unique TCRs, with median clonality roughly 0.085. Somatic, immune and clinical correlates of response to PD-L1 blockade with atezolizumab in urothelial cancer were the focus of an exploratory multi-omic analysis. TCR sequencing covered pretreatment tumor samples and matched, serially collected peripheral blood taken before and after atezolizumab treatment. Durable clinical benefit meant progression-free survival longer than 6 months, and TCR features were also tested against progression-free and overall survival. In the same patients, pretreatment tumors underwent whole exome sequencing and RNA sequencing in addition to TCR sequencing. Under ten patients achieved durable clinical benefit and approximately 20 did not. Over 28 patients had pretreatment blood TCR-seq, some 25 had at least one posttreatment blood collection, and some 25 had tumor TCR-seq.

This sample's time point label indicates: pretreatment peripheral blood. A total of around 30 patients with locally advanced or metastatic urothelial carcinoma, treated at Memorial Sloan Kettering on a trial protocol, made up the cohort. Peripheral blood mononuclear cells were collected pretreatment and during treatment, with between 1 and 8 total time points obtained per patient. The Qiagen DNeasy Blood extraction kit was used to purify genomic DNA from total PBMCs and from tumor samples. PBMCs were collected pretreatment and during treatment and were isolated and stored as previously described. As concerns this clone: Its antigen is currently not known. No much larger clonotype is one base removed from it; base qualities were not supplied.

The trim is 2 bases for V and 6 bases for J, with a gap of 17 bases between the germline ends. Reading the germline V gene (reference sequence) gives CDR1 MNHEY and CDR2 SMNVEV. Taken from cysteine to phenylalanine, the CDR3 has 15 residues. The entry retains the CDR3 DNA only, 45 bases that are in frame from base 1. Here is what the overall study found, with its caveats: Greater expansion of tumor-associated TCR clones in peripheral blood 3 weeks after the start of treatment was observed in patients with durable benefit (n of about 24, p = 0.022). Because of the small sample size (n ≈ 29) and the many exploratory analyses performed, the results are intended to be regarded as hypothesis-generating. Improved progression-free and overall survival was associated with having pretreatment peripheral blood TCR clonality below the median.

Synthetic TCR analog templates were spiked into each PCR so that absolute template abundance could be estimated from read counts. The immunoSEQ assay used bias-controlled V and J gene primers to amplify TCRbeta CDR3 regions from genomic DNA. Sequencing of rearranged TCRbeta segments was done at approximately 20X coverage. Per the original workflow: Clustering was used to correct sequencing errors, and CDR3s were annotated against IMGT so that V, D and J genes could be assigned. Only productive TCRbeta rearrangements were used in downstream analyses, excluding out-of-frame or stop-codon sequences. Clonality was calculated as one minus the Shannon entropy normalized by the log of the number of unique productive sequences. Clones differing between time points or between blood and tumor were identified using Fisher's exact test with Benjamini-Hochberg correction, with an adjusted p below 0.01 applied as the threshold. This immuneACCESS table, as held by TCRdb, lists in-frame sequences with V and J called but not all clones. Of the missing ones, under half trace to an unresolved V gene in checked studies; the others have no known cause. The V and J calls and clone size come from that table; D and trimming were worked out from the DNA. In all, the sample holds about 95,000 clones, and about nine tenths of those were seen once. The ten largest clones capture 1.5% to 2% of the sample.

The source of this sequence is a man aged 55 to 70 with urothelial cancer. The starting material was PBMCs, obtained around atezolizumab (anti-PD-L1) treatment. This receptor chain uses TRBV27 and TRBJ2-7; TRBD2 could be the D gene, as 6 bases match. Read as DNA, the sequence is TGTGCCAGCAGTTTAGGGACGGGGGTGGCGGTCGAGCAGTACTTC. This sequence encodes CASSLGTGVAVEQYF.